This T cell receptor beta chain was documented in a study of T-cell memory formation after mild COVID-19. The CDR3 totals 19 residues. The trim removed 4 bases at V and 0 bases at J, leaving 15 bases unmatched. Study results and limitations: Among contracting clones, CD4+ were mainly CM/EM and CD8+ enriched in EMRA. Day 15 to 85 contracting clones showed balanced CD4/CD8; later expanders leaned CD4+.

After 5'RACE with constant-segment primers, TCR alpha and TCR beta cDNA libraries carrying sample barcodes and UMIs were obtained. One entry per CDR3 protein, called by TCRdb with MiXCR from the 5' RACE reads. The repertoire holds about 560,000 distinct CDR3 sequences, 18% seen once, with more than 10% in the top ten. In regard to this clonotype: The target antigen is unknown.

Material: PBMCs or a T cell subset sorted from them (not recorded which). The receptor was isolated from an adult woman who had mild COVID-19 (a few samples of this study predate the infection). Cell type and time point are not known. The chain recombines TRBV12-3 or TRBV12-4 with TRBJ2-1; 7 positions match TRBD2. Here the CDR3 reads CASSWAGGTQISSYNEQFF. The DNA for the CDR3 is TGTGCCAGCAGTTGGGCCGGGGGGACCCAAATCAGCTCCTACAATGAGCAGTTCTTC.